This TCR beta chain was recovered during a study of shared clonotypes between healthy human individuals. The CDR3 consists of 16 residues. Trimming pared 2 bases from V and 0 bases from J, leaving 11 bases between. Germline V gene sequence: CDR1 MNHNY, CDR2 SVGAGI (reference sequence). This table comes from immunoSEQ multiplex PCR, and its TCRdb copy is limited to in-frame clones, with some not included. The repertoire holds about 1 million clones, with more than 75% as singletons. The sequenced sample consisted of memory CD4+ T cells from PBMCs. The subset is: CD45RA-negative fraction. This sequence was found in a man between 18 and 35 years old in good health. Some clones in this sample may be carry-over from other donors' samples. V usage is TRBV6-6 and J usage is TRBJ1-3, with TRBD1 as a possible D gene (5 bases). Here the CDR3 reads CASSYQQGDSGNTIYF. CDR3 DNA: TGTGCCAGCAGTTACCAGCAGGGAGACTCTGGAAACACCATATATTTT.